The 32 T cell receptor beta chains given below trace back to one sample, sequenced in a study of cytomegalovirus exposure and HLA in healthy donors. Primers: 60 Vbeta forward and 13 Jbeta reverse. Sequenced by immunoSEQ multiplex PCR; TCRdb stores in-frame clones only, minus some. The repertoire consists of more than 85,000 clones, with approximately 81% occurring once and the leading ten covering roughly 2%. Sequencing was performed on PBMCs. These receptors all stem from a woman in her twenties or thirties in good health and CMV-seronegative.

The CDR3 DNA sequence: TGTGCCAGCAGTCCTAGCGGGAGGGGAGAGACCCAGTACTTC. Its translation: CASSPSGRGETQYF. V gene TRBV28 combines with J gene TRBJ2-5; 12 bases align to TRBD2. V was pared by 5 bases and J by 4 bases, with 2 bases of the junction left unmatched. Germline V gene lookup returns CDR1 MDHEN and CDR2 SYDVKM. This CDR3 region has 14 residues.

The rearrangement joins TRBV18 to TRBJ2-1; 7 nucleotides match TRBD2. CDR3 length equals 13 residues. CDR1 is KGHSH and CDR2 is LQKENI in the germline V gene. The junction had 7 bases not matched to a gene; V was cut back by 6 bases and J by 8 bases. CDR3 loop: CASSVGGSDEQFF. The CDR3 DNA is TGTGCCAGCTCCGTGGGGGGGAGCGATGAGCAGTTCTTC.

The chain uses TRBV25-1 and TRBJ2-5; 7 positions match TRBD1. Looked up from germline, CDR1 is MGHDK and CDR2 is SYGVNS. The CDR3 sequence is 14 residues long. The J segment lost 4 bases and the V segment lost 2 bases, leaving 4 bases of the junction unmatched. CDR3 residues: CASSETGAGETQYF. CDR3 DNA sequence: TGTGCCAGCAGTGAAACAGGGGCGGGAGAGACCCAGTACTTC.

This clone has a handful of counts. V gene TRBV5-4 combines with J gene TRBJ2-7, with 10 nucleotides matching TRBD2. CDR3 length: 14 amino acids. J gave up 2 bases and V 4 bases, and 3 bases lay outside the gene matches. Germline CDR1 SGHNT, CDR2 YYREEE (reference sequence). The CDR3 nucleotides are TGTGCCAGCAGCGCCGGGACTAGCGCCTACGAGCAGTACTTC. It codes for CASSAGTSAYEQYF.

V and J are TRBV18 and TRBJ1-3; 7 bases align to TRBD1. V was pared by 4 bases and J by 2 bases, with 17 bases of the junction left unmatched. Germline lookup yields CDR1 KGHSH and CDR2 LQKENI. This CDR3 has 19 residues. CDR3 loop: CASSREGGSPLSAGNTIYF. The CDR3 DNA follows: TGTGCCAGCTCACGGGAAGGGGGCTCTCCGCTGTCCGCTGGAAACACCATATATTTT.

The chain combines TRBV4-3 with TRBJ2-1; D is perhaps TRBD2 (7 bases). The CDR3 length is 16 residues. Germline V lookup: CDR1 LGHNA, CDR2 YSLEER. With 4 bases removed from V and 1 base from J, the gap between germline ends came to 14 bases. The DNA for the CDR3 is TGCGCCAGCAGCCTCCTAGGGGGAGGGTCCTACAATGAGCAGTTCTTC. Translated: CASSLLGGGSYNEQFF.

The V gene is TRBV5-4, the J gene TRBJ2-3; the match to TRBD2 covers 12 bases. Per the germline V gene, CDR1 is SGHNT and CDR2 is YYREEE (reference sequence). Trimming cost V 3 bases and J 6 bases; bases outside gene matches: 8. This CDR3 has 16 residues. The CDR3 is CASSSKTSGRLDTQYF. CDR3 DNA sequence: TGTGCCAGCAGCTCTAAGACTAGCGGGAGATTGGATACGCAGTATTTT.

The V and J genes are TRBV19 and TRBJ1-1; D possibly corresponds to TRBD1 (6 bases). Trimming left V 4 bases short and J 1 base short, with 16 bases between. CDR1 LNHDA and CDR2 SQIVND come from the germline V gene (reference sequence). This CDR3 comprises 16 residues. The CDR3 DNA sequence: TGTGCCAGTAGTACTTCCCGGACAGCTCCGAACACTGAAGCTTTCTTT. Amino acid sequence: CASSTSRTAPNTEAFF.

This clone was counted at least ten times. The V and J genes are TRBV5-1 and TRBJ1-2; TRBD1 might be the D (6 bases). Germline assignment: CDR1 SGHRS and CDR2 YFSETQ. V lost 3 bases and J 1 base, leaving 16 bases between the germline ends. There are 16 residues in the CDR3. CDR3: CASSYSHGGLNYGYTF. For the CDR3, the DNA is TGCGCCAGCAGCTACTCACACGGGGGGCTTAACTATGGCTACACCTTC.

CDR3 in amino acids: CASSKWPYMSSGRGDNEQFF. The CDR3 coding sequence is TGTGCCAGCAGCAAATGGCCCTACATGTCTAGCGGGAGGGGGGACAATGAGCAGTTCTTC. The chain has TRBV21-1 and TRBJ2-1; TRBD2 is taken as the D call from the table, unchecked against the DNA. TRBV21-1 is tagged as a pseudogene. This CDR3 contains 20 residues.

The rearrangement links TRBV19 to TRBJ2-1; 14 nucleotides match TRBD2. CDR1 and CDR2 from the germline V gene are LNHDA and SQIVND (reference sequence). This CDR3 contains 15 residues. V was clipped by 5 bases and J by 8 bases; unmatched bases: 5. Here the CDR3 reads CASSLGLAGVDEQFF. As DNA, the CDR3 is TGTGCCAGTAGTCTGGGACTAGCGGGAGTGGATGAGCAGTTCTTC.

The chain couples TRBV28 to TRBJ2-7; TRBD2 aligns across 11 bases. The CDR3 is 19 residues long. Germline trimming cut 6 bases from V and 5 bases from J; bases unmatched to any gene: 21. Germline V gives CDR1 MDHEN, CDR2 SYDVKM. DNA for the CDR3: TGTGCCAGCAGCCTTGCCGGTCGGCGACTAGCGGGGTCAAGCCACGAGCAGTACTTC. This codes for CASSLAGRRLAGSSHEQYF.

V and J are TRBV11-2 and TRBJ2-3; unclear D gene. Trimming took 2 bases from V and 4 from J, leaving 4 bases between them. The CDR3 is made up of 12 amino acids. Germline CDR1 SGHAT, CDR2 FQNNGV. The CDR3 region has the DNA TGTGCCAGCAGCTTATATCCAGATACGCAGTATTTT. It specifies CASSLYPDTQYF.

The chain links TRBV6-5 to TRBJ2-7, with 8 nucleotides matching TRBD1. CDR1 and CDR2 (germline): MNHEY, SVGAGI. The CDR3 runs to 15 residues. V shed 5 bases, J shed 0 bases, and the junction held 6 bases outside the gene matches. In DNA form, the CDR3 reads TGTGCCAGCAGTAACACAGGGGGTAGCTCCTACGAGCAGTACTTC. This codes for CASSNTGGSSYEQYF.

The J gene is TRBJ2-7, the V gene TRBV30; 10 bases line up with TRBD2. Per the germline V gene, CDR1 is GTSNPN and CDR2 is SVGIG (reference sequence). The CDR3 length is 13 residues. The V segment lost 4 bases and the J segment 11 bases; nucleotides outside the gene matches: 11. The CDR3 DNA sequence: TGTGCCTGGAAACGAGCGGGAGGGCTTCAAGAGTACTTC. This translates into CAWKRAGGLQEYF.

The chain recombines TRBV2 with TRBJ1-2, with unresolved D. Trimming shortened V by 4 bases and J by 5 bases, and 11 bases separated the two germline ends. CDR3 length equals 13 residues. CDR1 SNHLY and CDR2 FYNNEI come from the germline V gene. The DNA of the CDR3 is TGTGCCAGCAGTGGAGATTCCGGGTATGGCTACACCTTC. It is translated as CASSGDSGYGYTF.

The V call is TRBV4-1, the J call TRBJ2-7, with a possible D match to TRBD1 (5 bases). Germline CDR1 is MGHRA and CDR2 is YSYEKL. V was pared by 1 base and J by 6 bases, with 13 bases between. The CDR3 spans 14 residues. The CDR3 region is CASSQVRQRPEQYF. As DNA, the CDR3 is TGCGCCAGCAGCCAAGTCAGACAGCGCCCCGAGCAGTACTTC.

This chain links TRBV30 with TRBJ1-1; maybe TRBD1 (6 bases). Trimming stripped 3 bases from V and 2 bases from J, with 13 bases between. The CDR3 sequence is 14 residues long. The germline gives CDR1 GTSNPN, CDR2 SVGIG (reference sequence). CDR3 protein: CAWREMTGNTEAFF. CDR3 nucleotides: TGTGCCTGGAGGGAAATGACAGGAAACACTGAAGCTTTCTTT.

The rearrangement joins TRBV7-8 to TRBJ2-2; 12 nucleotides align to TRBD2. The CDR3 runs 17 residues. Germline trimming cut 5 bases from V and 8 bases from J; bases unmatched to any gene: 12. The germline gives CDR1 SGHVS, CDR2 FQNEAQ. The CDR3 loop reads CASSPRPSGRAGGELFF. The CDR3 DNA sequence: TGTGCCAGCAGCCCAAGGCCTAGCGGGAGGGCGGGAGGGGAGCTGTTTTTT.

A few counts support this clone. The CDR3 loop is CASSLAANNSPLHF. DNA for the CDR3: TGTGCCAGCAGCCTCGCGGCGAATAATTCACCCCTCCACTTT. The V and J genes are TRBV4-2 and TRBJ1-6; D unclear. CDR1 is LGHNA and CDR2 is YNFKEQ in the germline V gene. This CDR3 has 14 residues. The ends were cut back, 4 bases at V and 5 bases at J, with 9 bases in the middle.

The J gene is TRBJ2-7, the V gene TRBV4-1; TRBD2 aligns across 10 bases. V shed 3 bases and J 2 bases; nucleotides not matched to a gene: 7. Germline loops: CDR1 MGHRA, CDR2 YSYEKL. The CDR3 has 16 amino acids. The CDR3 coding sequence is TGCGCCAGCAGCCAGGGGGGGACTAGCGCAACCTACGAGCAGTACTTC. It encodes CASSQGGTSATYEQYF.

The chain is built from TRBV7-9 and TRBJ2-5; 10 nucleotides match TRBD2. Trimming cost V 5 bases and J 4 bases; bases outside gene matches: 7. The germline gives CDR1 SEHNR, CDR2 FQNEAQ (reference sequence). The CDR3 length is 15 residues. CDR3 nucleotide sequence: TGTGCCAGCAGCCCGGGACTAGCGTCTGGAGAGACCCAGTACTTC. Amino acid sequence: CASSPGLASGETQYF.

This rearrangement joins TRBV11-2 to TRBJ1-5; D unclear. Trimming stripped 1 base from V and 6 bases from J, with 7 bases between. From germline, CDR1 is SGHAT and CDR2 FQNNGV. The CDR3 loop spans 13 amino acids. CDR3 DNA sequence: TGTGCCAGCAGCTTAGGCAGCGGTCAGCCCCAGCATTTT. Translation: CASSLGSGQPQHF.

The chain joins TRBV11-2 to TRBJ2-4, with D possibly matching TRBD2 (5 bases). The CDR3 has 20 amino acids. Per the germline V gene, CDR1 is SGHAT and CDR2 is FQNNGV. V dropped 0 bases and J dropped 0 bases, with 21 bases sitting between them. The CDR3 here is CASSLDQQNQDGLAKNIQYF. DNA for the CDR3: TGTGCCAGCAGCTTAGACCAACAAAACCAGGATGGACTAGCCAAAAACATTCAGTACTTC.

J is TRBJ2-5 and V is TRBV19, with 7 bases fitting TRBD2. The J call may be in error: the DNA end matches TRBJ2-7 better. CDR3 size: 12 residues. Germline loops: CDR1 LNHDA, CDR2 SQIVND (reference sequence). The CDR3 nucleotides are TGTGCCAGTAGTCCAACGGGGGGCGAGCAGTACTTC. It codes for CASSPTGGEQYF.

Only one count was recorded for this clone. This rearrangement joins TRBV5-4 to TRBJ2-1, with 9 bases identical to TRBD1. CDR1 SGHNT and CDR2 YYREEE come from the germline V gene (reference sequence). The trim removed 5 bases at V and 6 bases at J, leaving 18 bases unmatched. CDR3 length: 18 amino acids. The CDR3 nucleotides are TGTGCCAGCAGTTACTACCCGGACGGGACAGGGCCTGGCAATGAGCAGTTCTTC. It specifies CASSYYPDGTGPGNEQFF.

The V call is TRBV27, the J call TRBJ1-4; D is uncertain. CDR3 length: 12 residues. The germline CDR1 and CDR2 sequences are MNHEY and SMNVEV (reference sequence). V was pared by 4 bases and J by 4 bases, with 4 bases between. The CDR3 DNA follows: TGTGCCAGCAGTTGGAGTAATGAAAAACTGTTTTTT. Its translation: CASSWSNEKLFF.

CDR3 sequence: CASSIVFLAGVLETQYF. CDR3 nucleotides: TGTGCCAGTAGTATAGTCTTTCTAGCGGGAGTCCTAGAGACCCAGTACTTC. The chain recombines TRBV19 with TRBJ2-5; TRBD2 matches at 10 bases. The CDR3 length is 17 residues. Trimming took 1 base from V and 4 from J; bases not matched to a gene: 9. Per the germline V gene, CDR1 is LNHDA and CDR2 is SQIVND (reference sequence).

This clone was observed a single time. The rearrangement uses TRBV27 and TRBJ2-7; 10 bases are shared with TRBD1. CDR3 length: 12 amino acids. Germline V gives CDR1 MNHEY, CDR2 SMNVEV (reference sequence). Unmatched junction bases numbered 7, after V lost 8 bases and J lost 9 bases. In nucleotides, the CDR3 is TGTGCCAGCGGTAGGGACAGGGGAGGGCAGTACTTC. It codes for CASGRDRGGQYF.

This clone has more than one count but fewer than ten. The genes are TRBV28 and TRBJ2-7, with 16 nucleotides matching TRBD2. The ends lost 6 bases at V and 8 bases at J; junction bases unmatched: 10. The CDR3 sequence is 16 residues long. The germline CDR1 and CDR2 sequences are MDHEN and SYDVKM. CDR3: CASSTGLAGGPSQQYF. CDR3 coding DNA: TGTGCCAGCAGCACGGGACTAGCGGGAGGGCCGTCCCAGCAGTACTTC.

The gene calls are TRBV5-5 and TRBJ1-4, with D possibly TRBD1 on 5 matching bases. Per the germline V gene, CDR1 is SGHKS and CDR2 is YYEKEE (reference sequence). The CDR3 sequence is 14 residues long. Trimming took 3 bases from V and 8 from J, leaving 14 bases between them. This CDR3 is CASSSGVRAEKLFF. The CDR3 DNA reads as TGTGCCAGCAGCTCGGGGGTCCGGGCAGAAAAACTGTTTTTT.

CDR3: CASTSGTLTDTQYF. The CDR3 nucleotides read TGCGCCAGCACTAGCGGGACCCTCACAGATACGCAGTATTTT. The V call is TRBV5-1, the J call TRBJ2-3, with 9 positions matching TRBD2. Germline loops: CDR1 SGHRS, CDR2 YFSETQ. Trimming took 6 bases from V and 2 from J; bases not matched to a gene: 4. The CDR3 covers 14 residues. The full variable domain, rest sourced from reference TRBV5-1 and TRBJ2-3, is KAGVTQTPRYLIKTRGQQVTLSCSPISGHRSVSWYQQTPGQGLQFLFEYFSETQRNKGNFPGRFSGRQFSNSRSEMNVSTLELGDSALYLCASTSGTLTDTQYFGPGTRLTVL.